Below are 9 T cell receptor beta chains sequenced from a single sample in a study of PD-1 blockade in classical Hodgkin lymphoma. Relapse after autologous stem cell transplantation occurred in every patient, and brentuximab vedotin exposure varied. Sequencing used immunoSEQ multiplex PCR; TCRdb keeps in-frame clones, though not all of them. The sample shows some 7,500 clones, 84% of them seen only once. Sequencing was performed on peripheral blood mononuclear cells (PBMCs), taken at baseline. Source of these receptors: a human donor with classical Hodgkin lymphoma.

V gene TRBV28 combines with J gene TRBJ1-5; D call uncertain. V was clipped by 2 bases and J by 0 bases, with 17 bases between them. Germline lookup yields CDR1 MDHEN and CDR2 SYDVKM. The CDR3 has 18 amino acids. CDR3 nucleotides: TGTGCCAGCAGTTTACCTAACACGCTTTACGATAGCAATCAGCCCCAGCATTTT. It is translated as CASSLPNTLYDSNQPQHF.

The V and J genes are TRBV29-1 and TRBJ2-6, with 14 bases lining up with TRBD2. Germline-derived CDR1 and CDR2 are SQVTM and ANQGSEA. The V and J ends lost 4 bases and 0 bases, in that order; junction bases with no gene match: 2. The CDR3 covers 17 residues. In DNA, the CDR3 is TGCAGCGTTGGGGGACTAGCGGGAGCCTCTGGGGCCAACGTCCTGACTTTC. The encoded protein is CSVGGLAGASGANVLTF.

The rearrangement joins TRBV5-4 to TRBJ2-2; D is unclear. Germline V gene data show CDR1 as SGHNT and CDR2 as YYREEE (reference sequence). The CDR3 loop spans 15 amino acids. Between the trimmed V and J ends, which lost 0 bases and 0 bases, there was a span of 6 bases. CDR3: CASSLEWTNTGELFF. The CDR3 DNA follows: TGTGCCAGCAGCTTGGAATGGACGAACACCGGGGAGCTGTTTTTT.

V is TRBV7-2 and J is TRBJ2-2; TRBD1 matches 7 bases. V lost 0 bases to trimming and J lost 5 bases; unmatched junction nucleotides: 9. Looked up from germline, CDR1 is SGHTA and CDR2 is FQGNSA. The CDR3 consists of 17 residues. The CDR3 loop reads CASSLATTGFGTGELFF. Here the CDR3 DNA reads TGTGCCAGCAGCTTAGCAACGACAGGGTTTGGTACCGGGGAGCTGTTTTTT.

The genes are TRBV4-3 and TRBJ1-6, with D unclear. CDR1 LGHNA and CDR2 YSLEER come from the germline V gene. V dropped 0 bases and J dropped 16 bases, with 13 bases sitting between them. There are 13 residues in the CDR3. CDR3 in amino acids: CASSQDSQHGLHF. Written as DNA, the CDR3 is TGCGCCAGCAGCCAAGATTCCCAGCACGGGCTCCACTTT.

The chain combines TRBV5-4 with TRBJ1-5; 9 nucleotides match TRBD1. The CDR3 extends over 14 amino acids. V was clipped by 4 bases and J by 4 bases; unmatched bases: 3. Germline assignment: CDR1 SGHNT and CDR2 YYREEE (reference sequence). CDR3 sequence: CASSVQGANQPQHF. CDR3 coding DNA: TGTGCCAGCAGCGTACAGGGGGCGAATCAGCCCCAGCATTTT.

The CDR3 spells CAWSVGLYNSPLHF. The CDR3 DNA is TGTGCCTGGAGTGTTGGACTTTATAATTCACCCCTCCACTTT. J is TRBJ1-6 and V is TRBV30; D is ambiguous. CDR1 and CDR2 from the germline V gene are GTSNPN and SVGIG (reference sequence). Trimming removed 0 bases from V and 4 bases from J, with 7 bases in between. The length of the CDR3 is 14 residues.

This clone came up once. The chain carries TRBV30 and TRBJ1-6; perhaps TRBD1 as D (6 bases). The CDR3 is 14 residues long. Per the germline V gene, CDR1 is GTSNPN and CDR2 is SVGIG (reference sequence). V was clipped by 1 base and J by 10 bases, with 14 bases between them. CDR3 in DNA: TGTGCCTGGAGTGCTGGGGGCCGAGGATCACCCCTCCACTTT. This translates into CAWSAGGRGSPLHF.

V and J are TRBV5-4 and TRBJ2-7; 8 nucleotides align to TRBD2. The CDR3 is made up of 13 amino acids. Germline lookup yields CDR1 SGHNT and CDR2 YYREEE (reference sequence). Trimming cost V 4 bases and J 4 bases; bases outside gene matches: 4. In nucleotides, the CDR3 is TGTGCCAGCAGCCAAGGCGGGGGGTACGAGCAGTACTTC. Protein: CASSQGGGYEQYF.